This T cell receptor (beta chain) stems from a study of cytomegalovirus exposure and HLA in healthy donors. The germline V gene encodes CDR1 GTSNPN and CDR2 SVGIG (reference sequence). This CDR3 has 15 residues. J lost 0 bases, V lost 2 bases, and 4 bases had no gene match. The PCR was carried out with 60 Vbeta primers and 13 Jbeta primers. TCRdb keeps only in-frame clones here, not all; method: immunoSEQ multiplex PCR. Its table records approximately 50,000 clones. Study-wide points: The listing of roughly 160 TCR beta chains classed them as cytomegalovirus-associated. In a later analysis, common viral pathogens appeared linked to several of the most significant clusters. Immune exposure was documented only through CMV serostatus.

Regarding this clone: Its antigen is as yet unknown.

The clonotype was recovered from a woman aged 35 to 49 in good health and CMV-seronegative. This chain uses TRBV30 with TRBJ2-1, with 7 bases that match TRBD1. Sequenced material: PBMCs. The CDR3 reads CAWSKTGISYNEQFF. The DNA for the CDR3 is TGTGCCTGGAGTAAGACAGGGATCTCCTACAATGAGCAGTTCTTC.